The clone carrying this T cell receptor (beta chain) was observed a few times. Researchers collected roughly 9.8 milliliters of peripheral blood from every single donor. The data stem from a study of blood T cells in healthy people across ages. With a J-beta primer mix and a sample-barcoded 5' primer, a second PCR ran 7 to 11 cycles. A template-switch adaptor that had 12 random nucleotides put a tag on each cDNA molecule. TCRdb used MiXCR to reprocess the 5' RACE reads, holding one entry per CDR3 protein. The sample yields approximately 680,000 distinct CDR3 sequences, approximately 29% seen once. The CDR3 has 13 residues. V was pared by 6 bases and J by 9 bases, with 17 bases between. The germline V gene has CDR1 SEHNR and CDR2 FQNEAQ (reference sequence).

The V gene is TRBV7-9, the J gene TRBJ1-2; no reliable D call. The clonotype comes from a woman of 80 years or more in good health. The specimen sequenced was blood. The CDR3 loop is CASSSHPGESYTF. In nucleotides, the CDR3 is TGTGCCAGCAGTTCCCACCCGGGAGAGAGCTACACCTTC.